This is a list of T cell receptor beta chains from one sample in a study of blood T cell repertoires in COVID-19. Generated by immunoSEQ multiplex PCR, the TCRdb table keeps only in-frame clones and is missing some. The sample has approximately 210,000 clones; approximately 80% are singletons. Sequencing was done on a sample of PBMCs or T cells enriched from blood (not recorded which). These receptors were collected from a man aged 25-40 years with acute COVID-19. Each CDR3 is given with its conserved first and last residue. The D gene is left open where the match is weak. Some rows have no size entry. The others give once, few or many, or a class for an expanded clone.

once | . | TRBJ2-7 | TRBV9 | CASSPGNGLEQYF | TGTGCCAGCAGCCCGGGGAATGGTCTCGAGCAGTACTTC
. | TRBD1 | TRBJ2-2 | TRBV6-4 | CASRGTGNTGELFF | TGTGCCAGCAGGGGGACAGGGAACACCGGGGAGCTGTTTTTT
few | TRBD1 | TRBJ1-1 | TRBV18 | CASSQGAATEAFF | TGTGCCAGCTCCCAGGGGGCGGCCACTGAAGCTTTCTTT
. | . | TRBJ1-2 | TRBV10-1 | CASSDRTDYGYTF | TGCGCCAGCAGTGACAGGACAGACTATGGCTACACCTTC
once | TRBD1 | TRBJ1-1 | TRBV5-1 | CASTRPQGQGYLDTEAFF | TGCGCCAGCACCCGGCCCCAGGGACAGGGTTATTTGGACACTGAAGCTTTCTTT
. | . | TRBJ2-2 | TRBV5-1 | CASSFGQTTGELFF | TGTGCCAGCAGCTTTGGACAGACCACCGGGGAGCTGTTTTTT
. | . | TRBJ2-1 | TRBV3-1/TRBV3-2 | CASSQGGAYNEQFF | TGTGCCAGCAGCCAGGGGGGGGCTTACAATGAGCAGTTCTTC
. | TRBD2 | TRBJ2-3 | TRBV7-3 | CASSLELADASTDTQYF | TGTGCCAGCAGCTTAGAACTAGCGGATGCTAGCACAGATACACAGTATTTT
. | TRBD1 | TRBJ2-7 | TRBV28 | CASSAPAGTGLRNGQYF | TGTGCCAGCAGCGCCCCCGCCGGGACAGGACTACGAAACGGGCAGTACTTC
. | . | TRBJ1-4 | TRBV6-5 | CASQAGRANEKLFF | TGTGCCAGCCAGGCGGGCCGGGCTAATGAAAAACTGTTTTTT
. | . | TRBJ1-1 | TRBV4-1 | CASSQDGGSRRNTEAFF | TGCGCCAGCAGCCAAGACGGAGGCAGCAGGAGGAACACTGAAGCTTTCTTT
. | TRBD1 | TRBJ1-1 | TRBV18 | CASSPNRGRNTEAFF | TGTGCCAGCTCACCAAACAGGGGAAGGAACACTGAAGCTTTCTTT
. | TRBD2 | TRBJ2-5 | TRBV10-1 | CASSESLAGQETQYF | TGCGCCAGCAGTGAGTCCTTAGCGGGCCAAGAGACCCAGTACTTC
once | . | TRBJ1-5 | TRBV1 | CTSSPHPTGDGNQPQHF | TGCACCAGCAGCCCGCATCCCACAGGGGATGGCAATCAGCCCCAGCATTTT
. | TRBD1 | TRBJ2-1 | TRBV9 | CASSPDRGPISIEQFF | TGTGCCAGCAGCCCCGACAGGGGCCCCATTAGCATTGAGCAGTTCTTC
. | . | TRBJ2-5 | TRBV10-3 | CAISITSGYQETQYF | TGTGCCATCAGTATCACTTCAGGGTACCAAGAGACCCAGTACTTC
. | . | TRBJ1-6 | TRBV13 | CASSLRQVNSPLHF | TGTGCCAGCAGCTTACGACAAGTAAATTCACCCCTCCACTTT
. | . | TRBJ2-3 | TRBV24-1 | CATSEVGVIDTQYF | TGTGCCACCAGTGAGGTGGGAGTCATAGATACGCAGTATTTT
. | TRBD2 | TRBJ2-7 | TRBV3-1/TRBV3-2 | CASSNTLAGVGEQYF | TGTGCCAGCAGCAATACCCTAGCGGGGGTCGGAGAGCAGTACTTC
. | TRBD2 | TRBJ2-4 | TRBV28 | CASSLWGGENIQYF | TGTGCCAGCAGTTTGTGGGGGGGGGAAAACATTCAGTACTTC
. | . | TRBJ1-4 | TRBV4-1 | CASSQAPGEAAWGPNEKLFF | TGCGCCAGCAGCCAAGCCCCGGGCGAGGCCGCCTGGGGGCCAAATGAAAAACTGTTTTTT
. | TRBD2 | TRBJ2-1 | TRBV12-3/TRBV12-4 | CASSSGRGWFF | TGTGCCAGCAGTTCAGGGCGGGGGTGGTTCTTC
. | TRBD1 | TRBJ1-6 | TRBV12-3/TRBV12-4 | CASSQGASSPLHF | TGTGCCAGCAGTCAGGGGGCGTCTTCACCCCTCCACTTT
. | . | TRBJ2-7 | TRBV7-3 | CASSLGLESSYEQYF | TGTGCCAGCAGCCTCGGACTGGAGAGCTCCTACGAGCAGTACTTC
. | . | TRBJ1-2 | TRBV9 | CASSLTENYGYTF | TGTGCCAGCAGCCTCACAGAGAACTATGGCTACACCTTC
. | TRBD1 | TRBJ2-5 | TRBV28 | CASSFWDREETQYF | TGTGCCAGCAGTTTCTGGGACAGGGAGGAGACCCAGTACTTC
. | . | TRBJ1-5 | TRBV7-9 | CASSFNLGEGQPQHF | TGTGCCAGCAGCTTTAACTTGGGCGAGGGTCAGCCCCAGCATTTT
. | . | TRBJ2-2 | TRBV11-3 | CASSKSRGGELFF | TGTGCCAGCAGCAAATCAAGGGGCGGGGAGCTGTTTTTT
. | . | TRBJ1-2 | TRBV6-5 | CASSSSGGTNYGYTF | TGTGCCAGCAGTTCCTCGGGGGGAACGAACTATGGCTACACCTTC
. | . | TRBJ1-1 | TRBV19 | CASSAGSNTEAFF | TGTGCCAGTAGTGCAGGTTCGAACACTGAAGCTTTCTTT
. | . | TRBJ1-1 | TRBV27 | CASSAFLGHENTEAFF | TGTGCCAGCAGTGCCTTCCTAGGACACGAGAACACTGAAGCTTTCTTT
. | . | TRBJ1-6 | TRBV6-4 | CASSDSRLGKGNSPLHF | TGTGCCAGCAGTGACTCGAGGTTGGGGAAGGGGAATTCACCCCTCCACTTT
. | TRBD2 | TRBJ2-2 | TRBV4-2 | CASSPRGGAGELFF | TGTGCCAGCAGCCCGCGGGGGGGAGCCGGGGAGCTGTTTTTT
. | . | TRBJ2-3 | TRBV30 | CAWSGSRAVRDTQYF | TGTGCCTGGAGTGGAAGCAGGGCCGTGAGGGATACGCAGTATTTT
. | TRBD1 | TRBJ1-2 | TRBV24-1 | CATSETGAPYGYTF | TGTGCCACCAGTGAAACAGGGGCCCCTTATGGCTACACCTTC
. | . | TRBJ2-2 | TRBV4-2 | CASSQDGARDTGELFF | TGTGCCAGCAGCCAAGATGGGGCCCGGGACACCGGGGAGCTGTTTTTT
many | . | TRBJ2-5 | TRBV11-2 | CASSLGTEGGETQYF | TGTGCCAGCAGCTTAGGGACAGAGGGAGGGGAGACCCAGTACTTC
. | TRBD1 | TRBJ2-3 | TRBV18 | CASSGGTGNQDTQYF | TGTGCCAGCTCAGGCGGGACAGGGAATCAAGATACGCAGTATTTT
. | . | TRBJ1-3 | TRBV19 | CASSRSPAGNTIYF | TGTGCCAGTAGTAGGTCCCCGGCTGGAAACACCATATATTTT
. | . | TRBJ2-3 | TRBV23-1 | CAKDPRGADTQYF | TGCGCCAAAGATCCCAGGGGCGCAGATACGCAGTATTTT
. | . | TRBJ2-3 | TRBV19 | CASSLEKRTDTQYF | TGTGCCAGTAGTCTCGAAAAGAGGACAGATACGCAGTATTTT
. | . | TRBJ1-1 | TRBV3-1/TRBV3-2 | CASSQDREGNTEAFF | TGTGCCAGCAGCCAAGACAGGGAGGGGAACACTGAAGCTTTCTTT